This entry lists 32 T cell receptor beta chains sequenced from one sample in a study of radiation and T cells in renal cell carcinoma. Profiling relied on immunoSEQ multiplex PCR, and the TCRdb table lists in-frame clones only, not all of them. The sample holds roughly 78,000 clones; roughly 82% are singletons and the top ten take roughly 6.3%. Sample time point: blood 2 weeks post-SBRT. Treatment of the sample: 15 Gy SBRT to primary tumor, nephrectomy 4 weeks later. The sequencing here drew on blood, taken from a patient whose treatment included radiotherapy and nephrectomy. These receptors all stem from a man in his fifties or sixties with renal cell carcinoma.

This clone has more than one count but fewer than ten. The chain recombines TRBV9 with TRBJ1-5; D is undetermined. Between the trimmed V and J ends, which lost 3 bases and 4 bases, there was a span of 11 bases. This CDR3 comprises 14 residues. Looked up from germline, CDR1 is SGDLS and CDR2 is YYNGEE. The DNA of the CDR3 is TGTGCCAGCAGCGCCCGAGCCAAAAATCAGCCCCAGCATTTT. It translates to CASSARAKNQPQHF. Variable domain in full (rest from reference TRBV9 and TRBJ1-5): DSGVTQTPKHLITATGQRVTLRCSPRSGDLSVYWYQQSLDQGLQFLIQYYNGEERAKGNILERFSAQQFPDLHSELNLSSLELGDSALYFCASSARAKNQPQHFGDGTRLSIL.

The DNA of the CDR3 is TGTGCCAGCAGACCCCATCTGGGTTACGAGCAGTACTTC. This gives the protein CASRPHLGYEQYF. The J gene is TRBJ2-7, the V gene TRBV6-5; D remains unclear. This CDR3 has 13 amino acids. CDR1 and CDR2 from the germline V gene are MNHEY and SVGAGI. Deletions cut 6 bases from V and 4 bases from J, with 13 bases between.

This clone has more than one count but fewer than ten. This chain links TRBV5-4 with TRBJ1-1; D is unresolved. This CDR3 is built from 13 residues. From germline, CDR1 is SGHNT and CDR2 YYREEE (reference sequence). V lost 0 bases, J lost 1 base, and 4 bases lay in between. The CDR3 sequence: CASSLDPNTEAFF. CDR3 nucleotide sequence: TGTGCCAGCAGCTTGGACCCGAACACTGAAGCTTTCTTT.

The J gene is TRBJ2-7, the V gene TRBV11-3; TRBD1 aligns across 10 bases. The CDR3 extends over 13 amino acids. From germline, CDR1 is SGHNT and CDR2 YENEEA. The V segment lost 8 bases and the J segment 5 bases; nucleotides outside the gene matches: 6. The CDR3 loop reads CASQGTGDNEQYF. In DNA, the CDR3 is TGTGCCAGCCAAGGGACAGGGGACAACGAGCAGTACTTC.

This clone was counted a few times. The CDR3 DNA sequence: TGCGCCAGCAGTATTGACAGCAGCAATCAGCCCCAGCATTTT. It codes for CASSIDSSNQPQHF. V is TRBV5-1 and J is TRBJ1-5, with TRBD1 as a possible D gene (5 bases). Deletions cut 5 bases from V and 1 base from J, with 10 bases between. Looked up from germline, CDR1 is SGHRS and CDR2 is YFSETQ. This CDR3 region has 14 residues.

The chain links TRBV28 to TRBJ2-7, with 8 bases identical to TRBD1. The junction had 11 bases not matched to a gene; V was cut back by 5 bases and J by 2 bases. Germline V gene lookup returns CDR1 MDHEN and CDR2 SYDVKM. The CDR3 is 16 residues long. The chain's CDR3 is CASSLTPGQGTYEQYF. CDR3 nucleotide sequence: TGTGCCAGCAGTCTCACACCCGGACAGGGAACCTACGAGCAGTACTTC.

CDR3 sequence: CASSFRPTRGDYEQYF. The CDR3 DNA sequence: TGTGCCAGCAGTTTCAGGCCGACCAGGGGGGACTACGAGCAGTACTTC. This chain connects TRBV27 to TRBJ2-7; perhaps TRBD1 as D (7 bases). Trimming shortened V by 3 bases and J by 3 bases, and 18 bases separated the two germline ends. The germline V gene encodes CDR1 MNHEY and CDR2 SMNVEV (reference sequence). The CDR3 extends over 16 amino acids.

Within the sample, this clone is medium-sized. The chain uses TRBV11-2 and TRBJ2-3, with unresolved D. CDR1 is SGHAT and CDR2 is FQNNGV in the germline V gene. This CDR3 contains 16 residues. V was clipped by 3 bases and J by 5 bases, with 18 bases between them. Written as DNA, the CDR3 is TGTGCCAGCAGCTTGGGTTGGGTAGCCCTAGGAGATACGCAGTATTTT. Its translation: CASSLGWVALGDTQYF. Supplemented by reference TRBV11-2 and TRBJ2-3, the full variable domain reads EAGVAQSPRYKIIEKRQSVAFWCNPISGHATLYWYQQILGQGPKLLIQFQNNGVVDDSQLPKDRFSAERLKGVDSTLKIQPAKLEDSAVYLCASSLGWVALGDTQYFGPGTRLTVL.

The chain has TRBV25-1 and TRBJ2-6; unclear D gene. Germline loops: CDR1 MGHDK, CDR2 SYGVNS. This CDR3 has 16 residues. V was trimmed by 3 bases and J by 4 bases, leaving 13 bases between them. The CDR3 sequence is CASSDPTATGANVLTF. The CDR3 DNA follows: TGTGCCAGCAGTGACCCTACAGCAACCGGGGCCAACGTCCTGACTTTC.

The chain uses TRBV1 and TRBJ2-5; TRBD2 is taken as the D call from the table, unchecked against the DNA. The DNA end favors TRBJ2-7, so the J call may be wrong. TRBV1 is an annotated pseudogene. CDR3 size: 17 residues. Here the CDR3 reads CTSSHPSRAGGSYEQYF. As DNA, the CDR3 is TGCACCAGCAGCCACCCATCGAGGGCGGGGGGCTCCTACGAGCAGTACTTC.

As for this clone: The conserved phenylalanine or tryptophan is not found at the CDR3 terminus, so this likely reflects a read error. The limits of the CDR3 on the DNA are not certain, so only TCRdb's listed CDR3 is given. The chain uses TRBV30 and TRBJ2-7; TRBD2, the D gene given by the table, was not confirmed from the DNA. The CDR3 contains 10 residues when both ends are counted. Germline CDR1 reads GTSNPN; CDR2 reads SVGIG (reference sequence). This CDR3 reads CACPSSGRSR.

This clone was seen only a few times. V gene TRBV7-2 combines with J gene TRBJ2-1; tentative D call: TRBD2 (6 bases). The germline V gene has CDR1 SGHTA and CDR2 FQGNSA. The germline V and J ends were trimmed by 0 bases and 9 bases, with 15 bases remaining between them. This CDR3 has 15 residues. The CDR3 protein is CASSLASRRGGEQFF. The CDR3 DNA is TGTGCCAGCAGCTTAGCGTCGCGAAGGGGAGGTGAGCAGTTCTTC.

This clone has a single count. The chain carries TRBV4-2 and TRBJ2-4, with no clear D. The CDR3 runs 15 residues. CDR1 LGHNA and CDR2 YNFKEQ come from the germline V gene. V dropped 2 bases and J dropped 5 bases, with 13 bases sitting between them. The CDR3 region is CASSQTLGPQNIQYF. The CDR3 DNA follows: TGTGCCAGCAGCCAAACTCTCGGCCCCCAAAACATTCAGTACTTC.

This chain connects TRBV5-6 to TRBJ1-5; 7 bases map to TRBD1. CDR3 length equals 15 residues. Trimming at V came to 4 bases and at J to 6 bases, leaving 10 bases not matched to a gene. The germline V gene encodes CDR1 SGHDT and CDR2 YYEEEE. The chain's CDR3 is CASSVARQGGQPQHF. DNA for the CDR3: TGTGCCAGCAGCGTGGCTAGACAGGGTGGTCAGCCCCAGCATTTT.

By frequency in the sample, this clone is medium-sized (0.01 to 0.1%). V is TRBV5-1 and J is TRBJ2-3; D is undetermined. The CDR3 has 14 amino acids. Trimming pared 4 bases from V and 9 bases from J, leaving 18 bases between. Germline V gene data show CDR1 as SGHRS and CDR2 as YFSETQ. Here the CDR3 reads CASSPTPRVDTQYF. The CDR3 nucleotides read TGCGCCAGCAGCCCAACCCCTCGGGTGGACACGCAGTATTTT. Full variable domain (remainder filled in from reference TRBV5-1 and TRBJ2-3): KAGVTQTPRYLIKTRGQQVTLSCSPISGHRSVSWYQQTPGQGLQFLFEYFSETQRNKGNFPGRFSGRQFSNSRSEMNVSTLELGDSALYLCASSPTPRVDTQYFGPGTRLTVL.

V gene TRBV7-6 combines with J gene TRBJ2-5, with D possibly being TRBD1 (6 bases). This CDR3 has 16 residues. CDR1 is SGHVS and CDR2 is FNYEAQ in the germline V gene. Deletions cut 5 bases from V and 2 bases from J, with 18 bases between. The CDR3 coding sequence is TGTGCCAGCAGCCCAGGACAGAGCGTAATACAAGAGACCCAGTACTTC. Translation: CASSPGQSVIQETQYF. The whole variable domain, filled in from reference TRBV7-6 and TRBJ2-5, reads GAGVSQSPRYKVTKRGQDVALRCDPISGHVSLYWYRQALGQGPEFLTYFNYEAQQDKSGLPNDRFSAERPEGSISTLTIQRTEQRDSAMYRCASSPGQSVIQETQYFGPGTRLLVL.

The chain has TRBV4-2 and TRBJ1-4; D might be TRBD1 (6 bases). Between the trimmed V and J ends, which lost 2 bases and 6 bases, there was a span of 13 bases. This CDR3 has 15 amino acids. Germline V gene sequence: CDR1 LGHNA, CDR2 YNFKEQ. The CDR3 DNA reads TGTGCCAGCAGCCAACCGGGGGGGCTAGATGAAAAACTGTTTTTT. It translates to CASSQPGGLDEKLFF.

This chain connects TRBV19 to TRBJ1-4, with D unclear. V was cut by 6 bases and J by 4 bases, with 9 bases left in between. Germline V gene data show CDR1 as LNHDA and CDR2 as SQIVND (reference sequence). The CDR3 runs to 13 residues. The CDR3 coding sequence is TGTGCCAGTAGCGGCACCAATAATGAAAAACTGTTTTTT. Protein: CASSGTNNEKLFF.

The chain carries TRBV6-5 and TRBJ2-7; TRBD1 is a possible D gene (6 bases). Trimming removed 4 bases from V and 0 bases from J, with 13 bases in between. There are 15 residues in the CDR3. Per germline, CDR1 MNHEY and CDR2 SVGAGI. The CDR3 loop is CASSSDRLSSYEQYF. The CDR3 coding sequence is TGTGCCAGCAGTTCCGACAGGTTGAGCTCCTACGAGCAGTACTTC.

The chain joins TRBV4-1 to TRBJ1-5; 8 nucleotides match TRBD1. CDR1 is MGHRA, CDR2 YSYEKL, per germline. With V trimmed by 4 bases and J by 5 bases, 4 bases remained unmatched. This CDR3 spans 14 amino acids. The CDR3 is CASSPGQGDQPQHF. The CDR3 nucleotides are TGCGCCAGCAGCCCCGGACAGGGAGATCAGCCCCAGCATTTT.

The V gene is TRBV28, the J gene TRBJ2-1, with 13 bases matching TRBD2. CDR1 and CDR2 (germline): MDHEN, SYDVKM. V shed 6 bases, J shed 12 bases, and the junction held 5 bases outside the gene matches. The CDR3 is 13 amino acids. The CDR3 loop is CASRRTSGGVQFF. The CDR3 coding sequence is TGTGCCAGCAGGCGGACTAGCGGGGGAGTGCAGTTCTTC.

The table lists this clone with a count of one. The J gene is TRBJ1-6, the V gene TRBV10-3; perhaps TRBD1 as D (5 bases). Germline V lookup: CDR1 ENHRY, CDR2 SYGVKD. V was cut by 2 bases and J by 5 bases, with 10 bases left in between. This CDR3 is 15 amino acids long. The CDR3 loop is CAISEVQGNNSPLHF. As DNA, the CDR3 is TGTGCCATCAGTGAGGTGCAGGGCAATAATTCACCCCTCCACTTT.

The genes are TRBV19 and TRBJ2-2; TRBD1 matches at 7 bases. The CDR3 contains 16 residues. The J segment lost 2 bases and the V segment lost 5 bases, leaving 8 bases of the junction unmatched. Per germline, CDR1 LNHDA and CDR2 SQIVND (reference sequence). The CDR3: CASSRTGTANTGELFF. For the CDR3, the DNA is TGTGCCAGTAGTCGAACCGGGACAGCTAACACCGGGGAGCTGTTTTTT.

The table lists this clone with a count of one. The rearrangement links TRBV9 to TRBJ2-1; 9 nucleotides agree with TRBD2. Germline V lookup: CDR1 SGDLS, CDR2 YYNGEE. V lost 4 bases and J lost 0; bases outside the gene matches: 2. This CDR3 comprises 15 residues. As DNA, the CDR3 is TGTGCCAGCAGCATTAGCGGGAGCTCCTACAATGAGCAGTTCTTC. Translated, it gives CASSISGSSYNEQFF.

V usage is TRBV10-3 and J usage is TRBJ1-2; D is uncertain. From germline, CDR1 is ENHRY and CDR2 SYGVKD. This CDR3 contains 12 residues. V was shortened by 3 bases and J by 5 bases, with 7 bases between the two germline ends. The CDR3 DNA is TGTGCCATCAGTGAAGACATTTATGGCTACACCTTC. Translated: CAISEDIYGYTF.

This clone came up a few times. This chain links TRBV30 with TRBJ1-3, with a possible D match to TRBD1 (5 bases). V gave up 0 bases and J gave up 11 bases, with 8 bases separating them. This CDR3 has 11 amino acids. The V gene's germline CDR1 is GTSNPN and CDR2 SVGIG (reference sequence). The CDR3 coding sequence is TGTGCCTGGAGTGTACTGGGGGCCATATATTTT. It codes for CAWSVLGAIYF.

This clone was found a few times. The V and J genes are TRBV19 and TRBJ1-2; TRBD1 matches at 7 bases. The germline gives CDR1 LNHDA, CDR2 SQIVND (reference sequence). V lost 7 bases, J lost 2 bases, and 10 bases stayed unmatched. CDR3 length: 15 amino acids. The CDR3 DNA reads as TGTGCCAGTACCCACAGGGGAAGGGGAAACTATGGCTACACCTTC. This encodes CASTHRGRGNYGYTF.

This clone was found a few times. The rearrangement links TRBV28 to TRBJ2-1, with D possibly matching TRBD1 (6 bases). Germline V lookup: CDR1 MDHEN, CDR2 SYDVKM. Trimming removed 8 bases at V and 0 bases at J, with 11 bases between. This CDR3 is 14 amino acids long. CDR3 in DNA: TGTGCCAGCGAAGAGGACAGCTCCTACAATGAGCAGTTCTTC. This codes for CASEEDSSYNEQFF.

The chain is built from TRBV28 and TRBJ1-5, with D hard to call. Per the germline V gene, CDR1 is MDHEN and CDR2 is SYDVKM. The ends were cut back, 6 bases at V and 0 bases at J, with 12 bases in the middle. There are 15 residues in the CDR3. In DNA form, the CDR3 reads TGTGCCAGCAGCCCCGCCAAGTATAGCAATCAGCCCCAGCATTTT. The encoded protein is CASSPAKYSNQPQHF.

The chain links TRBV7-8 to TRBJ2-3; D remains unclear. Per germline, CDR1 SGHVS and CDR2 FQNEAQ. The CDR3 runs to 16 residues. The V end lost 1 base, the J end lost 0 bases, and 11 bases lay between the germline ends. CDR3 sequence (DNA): TGTGCCAGCAGCTTAGACGCAGCTTTTAGCACAGATACGCAGTATTTT. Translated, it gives CASSLDAAFSTDTQYF. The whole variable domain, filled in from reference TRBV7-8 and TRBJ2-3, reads GAGVSQSPRYKVAKRGQDVALRCDPISGHVSLFWYQQALGQGPEFLTYFQNEAQLDKSGLPSDRFFAERPEGSVSTLKIQRTQQEDSAVYLCASSLDAAFSTDTQYFGPGTRLTVL.

In DNA, the CDR3 is TGTGCCACCGGGGACGGAGGAGAAGCTTTCTTT. It translates to CATGDGGEAFF. The chain combines TRBV2 with TRBJ1-1; D perhaps matches TRBD1 (5 bases). Trimming removed 10 bases at V and 8 bases at J, with 14 bases between. This CDR3 is built from 11 residues. Germline-derived CDR1 and CDR2 are SNHLY and FYNNEI.

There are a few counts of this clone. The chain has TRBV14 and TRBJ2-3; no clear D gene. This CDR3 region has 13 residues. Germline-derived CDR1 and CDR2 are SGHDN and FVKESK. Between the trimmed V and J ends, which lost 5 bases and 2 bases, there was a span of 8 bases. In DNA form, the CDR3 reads TGTGCCAGCAGCTTCCTGCTCACAGATACGCAGTATTTT. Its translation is CASSFLLTDTQYF.